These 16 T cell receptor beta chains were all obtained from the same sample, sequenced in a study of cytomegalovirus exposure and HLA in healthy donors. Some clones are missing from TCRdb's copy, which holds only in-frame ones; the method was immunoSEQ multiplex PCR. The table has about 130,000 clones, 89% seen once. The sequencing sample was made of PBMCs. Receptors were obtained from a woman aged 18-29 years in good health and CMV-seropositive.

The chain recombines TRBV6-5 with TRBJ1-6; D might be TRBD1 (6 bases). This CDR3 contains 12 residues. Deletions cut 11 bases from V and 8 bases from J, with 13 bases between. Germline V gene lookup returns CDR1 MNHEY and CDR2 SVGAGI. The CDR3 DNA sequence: TGTGCCCGGGAGGGGGAGGATTCACCCCTCCACTTT. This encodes CAREGEDSPLHF.

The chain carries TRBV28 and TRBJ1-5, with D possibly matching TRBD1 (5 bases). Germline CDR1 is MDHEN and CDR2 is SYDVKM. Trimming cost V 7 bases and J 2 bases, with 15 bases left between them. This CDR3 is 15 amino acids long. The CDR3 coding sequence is TGTGCCAGCACCGCCCGGGGGTGGGGCAATCAGCCCCAGCATTTT. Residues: CASTARGWGNQPQHF. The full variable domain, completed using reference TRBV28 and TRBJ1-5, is DVKVTQSSRYLVKRTGEKVFLECVQDMDHENMFWYRQDPGLGLRLIYFSYDVKMKEKGDIPEGYSVSREKKERFSLILESASTNQTSMYLCASTARGWGNQPQHFGDGTRLSIL.

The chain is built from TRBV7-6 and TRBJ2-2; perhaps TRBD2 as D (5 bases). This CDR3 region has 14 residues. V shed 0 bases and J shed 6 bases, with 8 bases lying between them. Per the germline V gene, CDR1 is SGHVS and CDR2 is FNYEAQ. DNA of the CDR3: TGTGCCAGCAGCTTAGCGGGAGCCTCCGGGGAGCTGTTTTTT. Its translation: CASSLAGASGELFF.

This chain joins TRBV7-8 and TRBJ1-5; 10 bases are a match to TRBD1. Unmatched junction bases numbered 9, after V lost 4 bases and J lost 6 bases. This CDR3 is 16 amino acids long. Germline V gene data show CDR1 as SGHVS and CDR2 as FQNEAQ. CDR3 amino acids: CASSSNDRGLGQPQHF. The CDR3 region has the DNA TGTGCCAGCAGCTCGAATGACAGGGGGCTAGGTCAGCCCCAGCATTTT.

CDR3 sequence reads: CATTPTSGESYEQYF. In DNA form, the CDR3 reads TGTGCCACCACCCCAACTAGCGGGGAGTCCTACGAGCAGTACTTC. The J gene is TRBJ2-7, the V gene TRBV6-5; 10 positions match TRBD2. This CDR3 region has 15 residues. With V trimmed by 10 bases and J by 1 base, 10 bases remained unmatched. Germline CDR1 is MNHEY and CDR2 is SVGAGI.

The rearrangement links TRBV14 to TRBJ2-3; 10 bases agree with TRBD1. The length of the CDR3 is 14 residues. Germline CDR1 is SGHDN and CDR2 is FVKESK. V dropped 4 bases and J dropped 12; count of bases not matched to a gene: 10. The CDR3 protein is CASSLTGGQSDQYF. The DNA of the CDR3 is TGTGCCAGCAGCCTGACAGGGGGCCAATCCGATCAGTATTTT.

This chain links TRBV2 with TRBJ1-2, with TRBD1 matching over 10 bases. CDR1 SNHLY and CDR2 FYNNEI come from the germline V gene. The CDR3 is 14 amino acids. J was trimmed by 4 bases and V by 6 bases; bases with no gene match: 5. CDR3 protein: CASSNRDRGYGYTF. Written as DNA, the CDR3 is TGTGCCAGCAGCAACCGGGACAGGGGCTATGGCTACACCTTC.

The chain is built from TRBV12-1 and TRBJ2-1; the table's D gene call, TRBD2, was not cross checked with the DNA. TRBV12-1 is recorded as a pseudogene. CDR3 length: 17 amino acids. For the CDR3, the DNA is TGTGCCAGCAGCTCGACTAGCGGGGGGCCAACCTACAATGAGCAGTTCTTC. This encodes CASSSTSGGPTYNEQFF.

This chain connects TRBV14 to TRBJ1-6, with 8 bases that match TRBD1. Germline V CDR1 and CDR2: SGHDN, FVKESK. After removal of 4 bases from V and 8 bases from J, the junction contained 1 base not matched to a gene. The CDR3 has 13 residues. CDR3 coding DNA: TGTGCCAGCAGCCTGGACAGGGATTCACCCCTCCACTTT. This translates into CASSLDRDSPLHF.

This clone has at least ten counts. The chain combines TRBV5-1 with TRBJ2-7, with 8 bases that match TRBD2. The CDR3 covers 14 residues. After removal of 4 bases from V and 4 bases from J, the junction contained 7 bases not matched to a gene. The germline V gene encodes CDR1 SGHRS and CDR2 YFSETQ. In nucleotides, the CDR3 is TGCGCCAGCAGCCCGGGGGGGCAGATGTACGAGCAGTACTTC. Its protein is CASSPGGQMYEQYF.

The CDR3 protein is CASSIGLAVGEQFF. The CDR3, as DNA: TGTGCCAGTAGTATCGGTCTAGCGGTGGGGGAGCAGTTCTTC. The V call is TRBV19, the J call TRBJ2-1; 7 bases are a match to TRBD2. Per the germline V gene, CDR1 is LNHDA and CDR2 is SQIVND (reference sequence). The CDR3 is 14 residues long. After removal of 3 bases from V and 10 bases from J, the junction contained 9 bases not matched to a gene.

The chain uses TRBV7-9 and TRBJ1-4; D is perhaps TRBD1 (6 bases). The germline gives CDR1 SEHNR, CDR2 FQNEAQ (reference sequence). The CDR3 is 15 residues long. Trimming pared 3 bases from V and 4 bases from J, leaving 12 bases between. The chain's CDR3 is CASSFSDSLNEKLFF. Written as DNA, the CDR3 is TGTGCCAGCAGCTTCTCGGACAGCCTTAATGAAAAACTGTTTTTT.

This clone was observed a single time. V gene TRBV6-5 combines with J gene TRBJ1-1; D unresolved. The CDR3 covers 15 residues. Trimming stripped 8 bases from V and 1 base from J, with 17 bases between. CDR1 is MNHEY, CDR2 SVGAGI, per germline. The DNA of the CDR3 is TGTGCCAGCTTCGTTCACGGGGAGGAGAACACTGAAGCTTTCTTT. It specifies CASFVHGEENTEAFF.

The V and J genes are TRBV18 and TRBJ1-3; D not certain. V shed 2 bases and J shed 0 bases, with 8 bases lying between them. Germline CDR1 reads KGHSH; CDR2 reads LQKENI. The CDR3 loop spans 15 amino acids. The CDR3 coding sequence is TGTGCCAGCTCACCAGCGGCAGACTCTGGAAACACCATATATTTT. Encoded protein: CASSPAADSGNTIYF.

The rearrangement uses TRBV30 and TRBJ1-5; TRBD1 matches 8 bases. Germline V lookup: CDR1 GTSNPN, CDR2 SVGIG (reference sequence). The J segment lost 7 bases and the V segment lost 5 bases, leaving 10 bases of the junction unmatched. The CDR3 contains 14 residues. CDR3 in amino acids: CAWSAQGGGQPQHF. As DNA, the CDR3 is TGTGCCTGGTCGGCACAGGGGGGTGGCCAGCCCCAGCATTTT.

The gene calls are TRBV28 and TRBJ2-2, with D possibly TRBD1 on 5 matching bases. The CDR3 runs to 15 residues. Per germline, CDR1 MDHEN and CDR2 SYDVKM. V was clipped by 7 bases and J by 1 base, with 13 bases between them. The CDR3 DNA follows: TGTGCCAGCACCGAGCCGACAGTGAACACCGGGGAGCTGTTTTTT. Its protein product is CASTEPTVNTGELFF.